Given below is one T cell receptor (beta chain) in context. This clonotype has at least ten counts. No cognate antigen has been identified for it. Qualities for individual bases were not recorded, and no much larger clone is one base off. Trimming removed 0 bases from V and 3 bases from J, leaving 0 bases between the germline ends. The CDR3 goes from the cysteine to the phenylalanine over 10 residues. Kept here is only the CDR3 DNA, which spans 30 bases and is read in frame from base 1. The germline V gene (reference sequence) supplies CDR1 DFQATT and CDR2 SNEGSKA. Graves' hyperthyroidism was defined as stable when no progression to ophthalmopathy occurred over 18 months of follow-up. Hyperthyroidism patients were newly diagnosed, with disease duration under 2 months, and aged 18 to 65 years. Any patient with an uncontrolled infection, another autoimmune disease, pregnancy or lactation was excluded. Clinical symptoms, serum thyroxine and TRAb, thyroid ultrasound, and orbital computed tomography formed the basis for the diagnoses. PBMCs were separated from 7.5 to 10 ml of fresh peripheral blood using Ficoll-Paque density gradient centrifugation. Total RNA was extracted using Trizol reagent, and RNA quality was assessed on an Agilent 2100 Bioanalyzer.

The TCR beta CDR3 regions were amplified from the RNA transcripts. The first round of RT-PCR for the TCR CDR3 was performed with the HTBI primer set and the Qiagen OneStep RT-PCR kit. The libraries were constructed in a second round of multiplex PCR and then size-selected and purified. Libraries were sequenced paired-end with 100 bp reads on an Illumina HiSeq2000. Concerning the study's data processing: SOAPnuke was used to process the raw data, throwing out any read that contained adapters or uncalled bases, had a mean Phred below 15, or lacked an exact constant-primer or identifier match. High-quality paired reads were merged with COPE v1.2.5, and unique nucleotide sequences were defined as clonotypes. MiTCR v1.1 was used to align the clonotypes against IMGT TRBV, TRBD and TRBJ reference segments. Analysis was restricted to V-J combinations with a frequency above 0.0001, which covered 99.2% of repertoires. A TCS score was defined as the ratio of F50 (clonal expansion) to E x V (chaos), with BLOSUM62-based TCRdist applied between CDR3 peptides within each V-J. Welch's t-statistics and random forest reduced just over 500 V-J features to roughly 13, which were used in a naive Bayes classifier (R e1071). The public reads were run again by TCRdb, first through fastp at Q25 and then through MiXCR, and only productive beta chains were kept. Rows with a matching CDR3 protein are joined into one entry that keeps the most common DNA and genes. TCRdb's processing, not the study's, gives the V and J calls here. The sample yields around 300,000 distinct CDR3 sequences; roughly an eighth were counted once. The ten largest account for roughly 8.2% of the sample.

This record belongs to a study of T cells in Graves' hyperthyroidism and ophthalmopathy (dated by TCRdb to about 2019). Turning to the overall study: Peripheral blood was sampled at the time of initial diagnosis, prior to any treatment. TCR Vbeta CDR3 sequencing of 135 peripheral blood samples (roughly 43 ophthalmopathy, about 74 hyperthyroidism and roughly 17 progressor patients) is reported in the paper. In addition, the study compared T-cell repertoires in thyroid tissue and in blood from roughly six Graves' hyperthyroidism patients. TCR V-J signatures able to tell the groups apart were searched for in a discovery cohort of 100 patients, of whom about 40 had Graves' ophthalmopathy and 55 to 60 had stable Graves' hyperthyroidism. After blood sampling, hyperthyroidism patients were treated with methimazole at a starting dose of 30 mg daily, and ophthalmopathy patients were treated with high-dose intravenous methylprednisolone. The 100 discovery patients were randomly split 7:3 into training and test sets. Prospective prediction of ophthalmopathy was tested in an independent validation cohort consisting of fewer than 20 hyperthyroidism patients and over 15 patients who later progressed to ophthalmopathy. Findings and caveats that apply to the study as a whole: In cross-validation, a model built on a 13 V-J signature told ophthalmopathy apart from stable hyperthyroidism with just under 90% sensitivity and roughly 81% specificity, and in testing the same model reached 80%/75%. In validation, the model predicted progression to ophthalmopathy with 55% to 71% sensitivity and 72% to 75% specificity, a median of about six months before onset. No statistical method was used to fix the sample size in advance, and group allocation was not hidden from the investigators. Blood samples also contained most of the expanded thyroid clonotypes (frequency above 0.001), which suggests that blood repertoires may reflect thyroid immune responses.

The sequence was collected from a woman aged 40 to 55 with Graves' hyperthyroidism. The sample was blood. Recombination connected TRBV20-1 to TRBJ2-7, with the D gene not confidently named. The CDR3 protein: CSARDYEQYF. The DNA is as follows: TGCAGTGCTAGAGACTACGAGCAGTACTTC.